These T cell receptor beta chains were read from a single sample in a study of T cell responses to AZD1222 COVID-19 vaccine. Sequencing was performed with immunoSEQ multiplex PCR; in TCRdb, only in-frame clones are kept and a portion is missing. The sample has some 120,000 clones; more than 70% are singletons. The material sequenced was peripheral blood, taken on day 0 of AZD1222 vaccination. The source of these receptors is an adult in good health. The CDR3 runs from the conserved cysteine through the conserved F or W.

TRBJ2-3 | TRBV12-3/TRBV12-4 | CASTLADTQYF
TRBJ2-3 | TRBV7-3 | CASSLAPSTDTQYF
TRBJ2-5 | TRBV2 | CASSGRRDRGLIVQETQYF
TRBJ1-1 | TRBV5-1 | CARTVRDRNKNTEAFF
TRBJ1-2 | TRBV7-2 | CASSSTHNYGYTF
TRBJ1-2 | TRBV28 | CASSLGARTNYGYTF
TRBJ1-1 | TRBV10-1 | CASSESGQGLSEAFF
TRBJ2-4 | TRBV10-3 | CAISGGDGAKNIQYF
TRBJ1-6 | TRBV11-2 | CASSRDSRDSPLHF
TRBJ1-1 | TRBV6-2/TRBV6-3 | CASSTGGTAEAFF
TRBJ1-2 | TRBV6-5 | CASSYYGTGIGYTF
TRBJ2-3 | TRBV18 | CASSPSDTQYF
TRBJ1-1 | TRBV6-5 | CASILTGGYTEAFF
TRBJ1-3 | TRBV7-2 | CASSPGRGLSGNTIYF
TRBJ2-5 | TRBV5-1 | CASSLEGSGGWGETQYF
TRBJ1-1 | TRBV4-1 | CASSTTTGMVTTEAFF
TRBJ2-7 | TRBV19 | CASSVATSGWGSSYEQYF
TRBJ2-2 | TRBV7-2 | CASSLAEGSTGELFF
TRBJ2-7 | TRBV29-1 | CSVEDTGDSYEQYF
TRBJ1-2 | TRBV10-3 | CAISESASYNYGYTF
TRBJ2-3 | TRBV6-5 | CASRMTDTQYF
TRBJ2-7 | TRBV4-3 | CASSQGVGSYEQYF
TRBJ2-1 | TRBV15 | CATSRGPGGFNEQFF
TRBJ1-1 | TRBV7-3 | CASSLGENTEAFF
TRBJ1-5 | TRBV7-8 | CASSLMSGSNQPQHF
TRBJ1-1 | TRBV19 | CASKLTGGTEAFF
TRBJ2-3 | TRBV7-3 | CASSLQAGASTDTQYF
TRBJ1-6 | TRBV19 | CASTPGINRLQGSPLHF
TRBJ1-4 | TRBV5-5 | CASSLDGTGIEKLFF
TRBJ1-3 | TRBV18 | CASSGLGQSSGNTIYF
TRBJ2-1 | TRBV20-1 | CSASFTSGSYNEQFF
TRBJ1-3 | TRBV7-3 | CASSLLQIYSDSLLFSGNTIYF
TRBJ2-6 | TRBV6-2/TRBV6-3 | CASSDLSGANVLTF
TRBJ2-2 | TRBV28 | CASSTGAGFTGELFF
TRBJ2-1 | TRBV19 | CASSTGTSIGEQFF
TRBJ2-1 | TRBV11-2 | CASSLDGLREQFF
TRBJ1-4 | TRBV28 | CASLGNEKLFF
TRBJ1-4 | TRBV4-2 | CASSPNPAATNEKLFF
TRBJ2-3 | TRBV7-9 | CASSFQGTDTQYF
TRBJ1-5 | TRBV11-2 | CASSHKGQPQHF
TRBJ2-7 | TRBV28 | CASSLGDYEQYF
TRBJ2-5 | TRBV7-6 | CASSLDRGGETQYF
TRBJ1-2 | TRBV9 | CASSVAGTGNYGYTF
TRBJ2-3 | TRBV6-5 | CASSQRHGGTDTQYF
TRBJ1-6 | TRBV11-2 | CASSFQGKSPLHF
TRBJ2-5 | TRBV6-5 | CASSYAYQETQYF
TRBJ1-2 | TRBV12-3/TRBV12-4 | CASSSGQANGYTF
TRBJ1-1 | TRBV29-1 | CSVEGVNYLTEAFF
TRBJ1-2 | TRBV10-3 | CAIRPDREMNYGYTF
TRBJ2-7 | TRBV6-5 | CASSYSPSRGYEQYF
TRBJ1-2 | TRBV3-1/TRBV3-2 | CASSRTGEFSSLGYTF
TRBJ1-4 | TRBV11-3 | CASSFATNEKLFF
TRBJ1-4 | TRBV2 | CASSLLTGEKLFF
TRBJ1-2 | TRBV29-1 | CSVVGGDRTNYGYTF